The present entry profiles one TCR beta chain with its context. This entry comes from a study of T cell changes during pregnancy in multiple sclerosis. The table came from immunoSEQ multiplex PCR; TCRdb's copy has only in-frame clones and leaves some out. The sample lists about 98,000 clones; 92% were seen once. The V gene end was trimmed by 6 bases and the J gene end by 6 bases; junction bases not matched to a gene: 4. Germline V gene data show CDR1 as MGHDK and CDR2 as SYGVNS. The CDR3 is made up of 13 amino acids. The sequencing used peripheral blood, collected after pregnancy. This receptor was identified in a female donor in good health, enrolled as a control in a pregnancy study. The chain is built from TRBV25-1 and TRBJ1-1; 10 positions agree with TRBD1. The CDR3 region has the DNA TGTGCCAGCAGGGTGGGGACAGGGGCTGAAGCTTTCTTT. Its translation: CASRVGTGAEAFF.